A single count supports the clone carrying this TCR beta chain. Its specificity is not known. From germline, CDR1 is WSHSY and CDR2 SAAADI. The CDR3 runs to 16 residues. The ends were cut back, 6 bases at V and 1 base at J, with 16 bases in the middle. This sample is drawn from a study of cytomegalovirus exposure and HLA in healthy donors. Across the whole study: Findings of an earlier analysis included about 100 million unique TCR beta sequences from about 180 million T cells.

The primer mix had 60 Vbeta and 13 Jbeta primers. Some clones are missing from TCRdb's copy, which holds only in-frame ones; the method was immunoSEQ multiplex PCR. The table has some 60,000 clones, about four fifths seen once. Study-wide results and caveats: CMV serostatus was the sole immune exposure data available. Later genetic work tied a missense DCLRE1C variant to beta-chain V and J trimming.

Sequences were obtained from PBMCs. This receptor was obtained from a woman younger than 45 in good health and CMV-seronegative. J is TRBJ2-1 and V is TRBV10-2, with a possible D match to TRBD2 (6 bases). The CDR3 DNA reads TGCGCCAGCAGGGAGGGCCCCTCGTGGTCCTACAATGAGCAGTTCTTC. It translates to CASREGPSWSYNEQFF.